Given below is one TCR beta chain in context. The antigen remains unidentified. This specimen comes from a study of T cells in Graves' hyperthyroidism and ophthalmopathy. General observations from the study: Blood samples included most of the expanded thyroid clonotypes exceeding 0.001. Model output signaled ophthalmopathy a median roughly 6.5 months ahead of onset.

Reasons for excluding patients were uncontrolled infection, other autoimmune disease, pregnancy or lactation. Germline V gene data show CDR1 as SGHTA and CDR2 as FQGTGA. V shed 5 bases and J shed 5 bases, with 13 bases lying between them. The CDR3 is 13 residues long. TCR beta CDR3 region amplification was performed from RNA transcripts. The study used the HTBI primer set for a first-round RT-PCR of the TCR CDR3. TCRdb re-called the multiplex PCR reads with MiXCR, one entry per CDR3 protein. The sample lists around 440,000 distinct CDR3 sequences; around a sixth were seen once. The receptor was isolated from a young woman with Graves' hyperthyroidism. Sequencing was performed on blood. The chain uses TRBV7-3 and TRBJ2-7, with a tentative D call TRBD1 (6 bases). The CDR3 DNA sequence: TGTGCCAGCAGCCCCAATGGGGGCCACGAGCAGTACTTC. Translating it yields CASSPNGGHEQYF.